Listed below are T cell receptor beta chains from one sample, sequenced in a study of shared clonotypes between healthy human individuals. The data were produced by immunoSEQ multiplex PCR, yet TCRdb's version contains in-frame clones alone and is incomplete. The sample includes some 650,000 clones, about 96% of them seen just once. Sequenced material: naive CD4+ T cells sorted from blood. All receptors come from a woman between 25 and 40 years old in good health. Both conserved end residues are part of each CDR3. D genes are given only for firm matches. Not all rows give a size; the values are once, few, many and, for expanded clones, a class.

CDR3 protein,CDR3 DNA,V gene,clone size,J gene,D gene
CASSHVSQETQYF,TGCGCCAGCAGCCATGTCAGTCAAGAGACCCAGTACTTC,TRBV4-1,.,TRBJ2-5,.
CASSYGALMNTEAFF,TGTGCCAGCAGTTATGGGGCCCTGATGAACACTGAAGCTTTCTTT,TRBV6-5,.,TRBJ1-1,.
CASSYGTGVNQPQHF,TGTGCCAGCAGCTACGGGACAGGGGTTAATCAGCCCCAGCATTTT,TRBV7-2,.,TRBJ1-5,TRBD1
CAISSLHMNTEAFF,TGTGCCATCAGTAGTCTGCACATGAACACTGAAGCTTTCTTT,TRBV28,.,TRBJ1-1,.
CASSPGGEQYF,TGTGCCAGCAGCCCCGGCGGGGAGCAGTACTTC,TRBV11-2,.,TRBJ2-7,.
CASSGPTGRVTEAFF,TGTGCCAGCAGTGGCCCGACAGGGCGGGTCACTGAAGCTTTCTTT,TRBV6-5,.,TRBJ1-1,TRBD1
CASTLTGTGAGANVLTF,TGTGCCAGCACCCTCACTGGGACAGGGGCTGGGGCCAACGTCCTGACTTTC,TRBV28,once,TRBJ2-6,TRBD1
CASSSQGFNYGYTF,TGTGCCAGCAGTTCACAGGGGTTTAACTATGGCTACACCTTC,TRBV27,.,TRBJ1-2,TRBD1
CASTKGRDAHNEQFF,TGTGCCAGCACCAAAGGTCGGGACGCACACAATGAGCAGTTCTTC,TRBV2,.,TRBJ2-1,.
CASSLGGRRVYNEQFF,TGTGCCAGCAGCTTAGGTGGACGAAGGGTTTACAATGAGCAGTTCTTC,TRBV7-2,.,TRBJ2-1,.
CASSISTQSRIYNEQFF,TGTGCCAGCAGCATCTCCACCCAATCCCGGATATACAATGAGCAGTTCTTC,TRBV11-2,.,TRBJ2-1,.
CSATEGSTIYF,TGCAGTGCTACCGAGGGGTCCACCATATATTTT,TRBV20-1,.,TRBJ1-3,.
CASSPRQGSFQPQHF,TGTGCCAGCAGCCCCCGACAGGGAAGTTTTCAGCCCCAGCATTTT,TRBV28,.,TRBJ1-5,TRBD1
CASSFGGKETQYF,TGTGCCAGCAGTTTCGGGGGTAAGGAGACCCAGTACTTC,TRBV28,.,TRBJ2-5,.
CASSLRYGYTF,TGTGCCAGCAGTTTGCGCTATGGCTACACCTTC,TRBV28,.,TRBJ1-2,.
CASSFDRGPYEQYF,TGTGCCAGCAGCTTCGACAGGGGCCCCTACGAGCAGTACTTC,TRBV7-9,once,TRBJ2-7,TRBD1
CASSLTSGNFNNEQFF,TGCGCCAGCAGCTTGACTAGCGGGAACTTCAACAATGAGCAGTTCTTC,TRBV5-1,.,TRBJ2-1,TRBD2
CASSLVGSGANVLTF,TGTGCCAGCAGCTTGGTGGGGTCTGGGGCCAACGTCCTGACTTTC,TRBV5-6,.,TRBJ2-6,.
CASSSPGHTYEQYF,TGTGCCAGCAGCTCGCCGGGACACACCTACGAGCAGTACTTC,TRBV7-2,.,TRBJ2-7,.
CASRGSTYEQYF,TGTGCCAGCAGGGGATCCACCTACGAGCAGTACTTC,TRBV6-1,.,TRBJ2-7,.
CASSSGTGASYEQYF,TGTGCCAGTAGTAGTGGGACAGGGGCCTCCTACGAGCAGTACTTC,TRBV19,.,TRBJ2-7,TRBD1
CASSLPGQAQGRQYF,TGCGCCAGCAGCTTGCCGGGACAGGCTCAGGGTCGGCAGTACTTC,TRBV5-1,.,TRBJ2-7,TRBD1
CASSPSSRPYEQYF,TGTGCCAGCTCACCGTCTAGCCGTCCCTACGAGCAGTACTTC,TRBV18,.,TRBJ2-7,.
CASSVLGGRSPDTQYF,TGTGCCAGCAGCGTGTTGGGCGGGAGGAGTCCAGATACGCAGTATTTT,TRBV9,.,TRBJ2-3,TRBD2
CASSQPSNRRNEQYF,TGCGCCAGCAGCCAACCGAGTAATCGAAGGAACGAGCAGTACTTC,TRBV4-1,.,TRBJ2-7,.
CASSLSASGRSYEQYF,TGTGCCAGCAGTTTATCGGCTAGCGGGAGATCCTACGAGCAGTACTTC,TRBV28,.,TRBJ2-7,TRBD2
CASSENMEGTQYF,TGTGCCAGTAGCGAAAATATGGAGGGGACCCAGTACTTC,TRBV19,.,TRBJ2-5,.
CASSENGREQFF,TGTGCCAGCAGTGAAAACGGCCGGGAGCAGTTCTTC,TRBV2,.,TRBJ2-1,.
CASRGATYEQYF,TGTGCCAGCAGGGGAGCGACCTACGAGCAGTACTTC,TRBV28,.,TRBJ2-7,.
CASSLYEGNQPQHF,TGTGCCAGCAGCTTATATGAAGGTAATCAGCCCCAGCATTTT,TRBV7-2,once,TRBJ1-5,.
CASSTGTSGGADTQYF,TGCGCCAGCAGCACCGGGACTAGCGGCGGGGCAGATACGCAGTATTTT,TRBV5-1,.,TRBJ2-3,TRBD2
CASSVSGEAVLGNTIYF,TGTGCCAGCAGCGTATCAGGGGAGGCCGTTTTAGGAAACACCATATATTTT,TRBV9,once,TRBJ1-3,.
CASSYGGVDTEAFF,TGTGCCAGCAGTTACGGCGGGGTCGACACTGAAGCTTTCTTT,TRBV6-5,once,TRBJ1-1,.
CASSPRTGGYEQYF,TGTGCCAGCAGCCCTAGGACAGGGGGCTACGAGCAGTACTTC,TRBV7-9,.,TRBJ2-7,TRBD1
CASSARTDTQYF,TGCGCCAGCAGCGCCAGGACAGATACGCAGTATTTT,TRBV10-1,.,TRBJ2-3,.
CASSLGQGNTEAFF,TGTGCCAGCAGCTTAGGACAGGGGAACACTGAAGCTTTCTTT,TRBV11-2,.,TRBJ1-1,TRBD1
CAWSAVTGHQETQYF,TGTGCCTGGAGTGCCGTAACAGGCCACCAAGAGACCCAGTACTTC,TRBV30,.,TRBJ2-5,.
CATSRRDRGNNEQFF,TGTGCCACCAGCAGAAGAGATCGCGGTAACAATGAGCAGTTCTTC,TRBV15,.,TRBJ2-1,.
CASSLVSGPGNTIYF,TGCGCCAGCAGCTTGGTGTCCGGTCCTGGAAACACCATATATTTT,TRBV5-1,.,TRBJ1-3,.
CASRGGSGSYEQYF,TGCGCCAGCAGAGGCGGGAGTGGCTCCTACGAGCAGTACTTC,TRBV5-1,.,TRBJ2-7,TRBD2
CASSLAGSTEAFF,TGCGCCAGCAGCTTGGCCGGGAGCACTGAAGCTTTCTTT,TRBV5-1,.,TRBJ1-1,.
CASKVSPTYNSPLHF,TGTGCCAGCAAGGTTTCTCCCACCTATAATTCACCCCTCCACTTT,TRBV28,once,TRBJ1-6,.
CASSLDNIQETQYF,TGCGCCAGCAGCTTGGATAATATTCAAGAGACCCAGTACTTC,TRBV5-1,.,TRBJ2-5,.
CASSFSGGTIEQYF,TGTGCCAGCAGCTTTAGCGGTGGAACGATCGAGCAGTACTTC,TRBV5-6,.,TRBJ2-7,.
CASSQGRLGQAHYGYTF,TGCGCCAGCAGCCAGGGGCGTTTAGGACAGGCCCACTATGGCTACACCTTC,TRBV4-1,.,TRBJ1-2,TRBD1
CASSLAGGFGHEQYF,TGTGCCAGCAGCTTGGCGGGAGGTTTTGGACACGAGCAGTACTTC,TRBV11-3,.,TRBJ2-7,TRBD2
CATGTSGVTGELFF,TGTGCCACCGGGACTAGCGGGGTCACCGGGGAGCTGTTTTTT,TRBV19,.,TRBJ2-2,TRBD2
CASSPPGQMNTEAFF,TGTGCCAGCAGCCCGCCCGGACAGATGAACACTGAAGCTTTCTTT,TRBV7-7,.,TRBJ1-1,.
CATSRDDGLANNEQFF,TGTGCCACCAGCAGAGATGACGGACTAGCCAACAATGAGCAGTTCTTC,TRBV15,.,TRBJ2-1,TRBD2
CASSVVPETQYF,TGTGCCAGCAGCGTAGTGCCAGAGACCCAGTACTTC,TRBV5-4,.,TRBJ2-5,.
CASTTTRRDNEQFF,TGTGCCAGTACCACGACCCGACGGGACAATGAGCAGTTCTTC,TRBV19,.,TRBJ2-1,.
CASSGRRNLPMGTGELFF,TGTGCCAGCAGTGGAAGACGTAACCTCCCCATGGGCACCGGGGAGCTGTTTTTT,TRBV5-6,.,TRBJ2-2,.
CASSQPGQGAHEQYF,TGTGCCAGCAGCCAGCCGGGACAGGGGGCCCACGAGCAGTACTTC,TRBV5-5,.,TRBJ2-7,TRBD1
CATGKEGANTEAFF,TGTGCCACCGGGAAAGAAGGTGCGAACACTGAAGCTTTCTTT,TRBV10-3,.,TRBJ1-1,.
CAIRDRGNQPQHF,TGTGCCATCAGGGACAGAGGCAATCAGCCCCAGCATTTT,TRBV10-3,.,TRBJ1-5,.
CASSLSRSPPDTQYF,TGTGCCAGCAGCTTAAGTCGGTCCCCCCCAGATACGCAGTATTTT,TRBV7-3,.,TRBJ2-3,.
CATSRGEPGANVLTF,TGTGCCACAAGCAGGGGGGAGCCTGGGGCCAACGTCCTGACTTTC,TRBV19,.,TRBJ2-6,.
CASRDRAQGTGELFF,TGTGCCAGCAGAGACAGGGCCCAGGGAACCGGGGAGCTGTTTTTT,TRBV2,.,TRBJ2-2,TRBD1